This T cell receptor (beta chain) was retrieved from a study of T cells after yellow fever vaccination (dated by TCRdb to about 2019). Describing the broader study: The SMART-Seq v4 Ultra Low Input RNA kit was used to prepare libraries from fractions with low cell numbers. Bulk TCR alpha and beta repertoires were sequenced longitudinally to track T-cell clones before and after primary and booster YFV17D yellow fever vaccination. Blood was drawn at multiple timepoints before and after primary and secondary immunization, with bulk PBMC replicates and cell subsets isolated. Two healthy male donors made up the cohort, one aged 18 to 30 years and the other aged 30 to 40 years.

What the treatment or condition label conveys for this sample: live attenuated yellow fever vaccine strain. At each blood-draw timepoint, two biological replicates of bulk PBMCs were obtained. PBMCs were isolated from peripheral blood using a standard Ficoll-Paque protocol. TriZol was used to extract RNA from bulk PBMCs, from CD4 and CD8 fractions, and from dextramer-positive and dextramer-negative fractions. This clonotype was counted at least ten times. What this receptor recognizes is not known. Base-call qualities are not available, and no considerably larger clone is one nucleotide away. Trimming at the junction amounts to 1 base on V and 5 bases on J, and the germline ends lie 6 bases apart. For CDR1 and CDR2, the germline V gene lists SGHTA and FQGNSA. Including the terminal cysteine and phenylalanine, the CDR3 comprises 13 residues. Here the CDR3 DNA is all that survives: 39 bases in frame from base 1.

The full study reports these points: Compared with the primary T-cell response, the secondary T-cell response was faster but weaker, reaching its peak on day 5 rather than on day 15. Only a couple of donors were included in the study, so the extent to which the findings can be generalized is limited. A small fraction of clonotypes appeared in both the CD4 and CD8 compartments, likely as a result of convergent recombination. Computational filtering was required because FACS-sorted repertoires could contain abundant contaminating clonotypes from the bulk population. After the booster, most clones that had expanded after primary vaccination were detected again (approximately 97% of CD4 and around 88% of CD8), suggesting broad maintenance of memory.

TCR cDNA was synthesized by 5'RACE template switching, through which a universal primer site and unique molecular identifiers were introduced. Priming for cDNA synthesis came from both the TCR alpha and TCR beta constant segments. Library amplification involved two PCR steps, and the second step added sample barcodes and sequencing adapters. Sequencing of libraries was done on Illumina HiSeq 2500 (2x100 bp) or NovaSeq (2x150 bp). The original pipeline was this. MIGEC was used to demultiplex reads and collapse the reads into UMI consensus sequences, and MiXCR was used for V(D)J alignment. Vaccine-responding clonotypes were identified with edgeR using replicate PBMC samples, with FDR below 0.01 and a log2 fold change above 5 up to day 15 being required. Bulk clonotypes were assigned CD4 or CD8 identity according to which sequenced CD4 or CD8 repertoire held them at higher abundance. In-frame beta chains were kept once TCRdb had trimmed the public reads at Q25 with fastp and called clones with MiXCR. Merged by CDR3 protein, the rows form single entries marked with the most common genes and DNA. These V and J calls rely on TCRdb rather than the paper's analysis. Recorded for this sample are about 320,000 distinct CDR3 sequences; about 6.6% of them occurred a single time. The ten largest clones represent roughly a sixth of the sample.

The V and J segments used are TRBV7-2 and TRBJ2-1, with TRBD2 tentatively as D gene (6 bases match). The specimen comprised PBMCs, sampled about 41 days after the first yellow fever vaccination. This clonotype was obtained from a man younger than 30 who received the YFV17D yellow fever vaccine. DNA sequence: TGTGCCAGCAGCTTAGAGCGGGACAATGAGCAGTTCTTC. This is translated as CASSLERDNEQFF.